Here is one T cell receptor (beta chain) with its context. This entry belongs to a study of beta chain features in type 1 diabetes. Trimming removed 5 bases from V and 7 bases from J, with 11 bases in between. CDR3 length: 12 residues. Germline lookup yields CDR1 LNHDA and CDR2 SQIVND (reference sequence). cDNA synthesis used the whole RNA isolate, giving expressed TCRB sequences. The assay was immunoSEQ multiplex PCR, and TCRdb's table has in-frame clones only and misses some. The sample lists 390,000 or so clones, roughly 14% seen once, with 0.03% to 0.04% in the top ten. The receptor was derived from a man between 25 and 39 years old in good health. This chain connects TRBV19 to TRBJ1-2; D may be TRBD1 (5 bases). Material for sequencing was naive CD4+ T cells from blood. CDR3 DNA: TGTGCCAGTAGTGGCGCGGGGGTTGGCTACACCTTC. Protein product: CASSGAGVGYTF.